This T cell receptor beta chain derives from a study of naive and memory T cell subsets. Study-level results: Possibly reflecting memory cells re-expressing CD45RA, a few larger clonotypes occurred in naive repertoires, especially CD8. In naive cells, over 95% of TCR sequences were seen only once. In CD4 and CD8 cells, diversity dropped from naive through EMRA.

The table lists this clonotype with a few counts. What it binds is not known. Both TRBC1 and TRBC2 were covered by a beta constant-region primer of two equimolar oligonucleotides. Four rounds of PCR amplified the ligated cDNA using nested alpha and beta constant-region primers plus SP2. TCRdb independently ran MiXCR on the UMI-ligation and nested PCR reads; one entry per CDR3 protein. The sample carries under 150,000 distinct CDR3 sequences, approximately 20% recorded once. CD4 T cells were positively selected, then CD8 T cells from the CD4-negative fraction. This clonotype was sampled from a human donor in good health. Sequenced input: naive CD8+ T cells from blood.

This CDR3 reads CASSLSFPGTGELFF. In nucleotides, the CDR3 is TGTGCCAGCAGTTTGAGTTTCCCCGGCACCGGGGAGCTGTTTTTT. The chain combines TRBV27 with TRBJ2-2; D is uncertain. Trimming shortened V by 3 bases and J by 4 bases, and 12 bases separated the two germline ends. This CDR3 is 15 amino acids long. Germline lookup yields CDR1 MNHEY and CDR2 SMNVEV (reference sequence).